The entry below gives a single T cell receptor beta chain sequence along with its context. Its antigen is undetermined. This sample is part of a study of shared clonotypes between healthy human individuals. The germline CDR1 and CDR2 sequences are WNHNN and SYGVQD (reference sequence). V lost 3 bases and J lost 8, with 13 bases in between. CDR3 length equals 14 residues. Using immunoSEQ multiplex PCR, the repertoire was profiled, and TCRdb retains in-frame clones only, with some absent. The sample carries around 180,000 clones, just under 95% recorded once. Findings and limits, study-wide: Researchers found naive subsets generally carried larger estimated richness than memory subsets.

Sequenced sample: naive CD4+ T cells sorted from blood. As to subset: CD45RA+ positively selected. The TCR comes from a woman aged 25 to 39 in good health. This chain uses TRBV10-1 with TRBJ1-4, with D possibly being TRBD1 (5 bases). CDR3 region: CASSDEGKKEKLFF. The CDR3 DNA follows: TGCGCCAGCAGTGATGAGGGGAAGAAGGAAAAACTGTTTTTT.